These 23 T cell receptor beta chains originate from one sample sequenced in a study of T cell repertoires in cytomegalovirus infection. One entry per CDR3 protein, called by TCRdb with MiXCR from the reads. This sample has roughly 150,000 distinct CDR3 sequences, with roughly 15% found just once. The sample was CD8+ T cells from PBMCs. Source of these receptors: a human donor in good health (CMV status not recorded). Some clones in this sample may be carry-over from other donors' samples.

The V and J genes are TRBV7-2 and TRBJ2-7; D perhaps matches TRBD1 (6 bases). V gave up 7 bases and J gave up 2 bases, with 21 bases separating them. The V gene's germline CDR1 is SGHTA and CDR2 FQGNSA. CDR3 length equals 16 residues. This CDR3 is CASTPLSGTSPYEQYF. Here the CDR3 DNA reads TGTGCCAGCACCCCTCTCTCCGGGACATCGCCCTACGAGCAGTACTTC.

This chain joins TRBV12-3 or TRBV12-4 and TRBJ2-7; TRBD1 matches at 10 bases. This CDR3 is 13 amino acids long. V dropped 6 bases and J dropped 3; count of bases not matched to a gene: 2. CDR3 loop: CASRGQGSYEQYF. CDR3 coding DNA: TGTGCCAGCAGGGGACAGGGGAGCTACGAGCAGTACTTC.

This clonotype showed up just a few times. CDR3 loop: CSVEEALTWANEQFF. The DNA of the CDR3 is TGCAGCGTTGAAGAGGCGCTAACTTGGGCCAATGAGCAGTTCTTC. The rearrangement joins TRBV29-1 to TRBJ2-1; D gene ambiguous. V was trimmed by 0 bases and J by 6 bases, leaving 15 bases between them. This CDR3 spans 15 amino acids. The V gene's germline CDR1 is SQVTM and CDR2 ANQGSEA.

The rearrangement joins TRBV27 to TRBJ1-5; the D is unclear. CDR1 MNHEY and CDR2 SMNVEV come from the germline V gene (reference sequence). CDR3 length: 16 amino acids. Trimming pared 1 base from V and 6 bases from J, leaving 16 bases between. The CDR3: CASSLYSGEGSQPQHF. As DNA, the CDR3 is TGTGCCAGCAGTTTATATAGTGGAGAGGGAAGTCAGCCCCAGCATTTT.

This clonotype was counted many times. The V gene is TRBV7-2, the J gene TRBJ1-1, with D perhaps TRBD1 (5 bases). Trimming removed 5 bases from V and 4 bases from J, with 17 bases in between. The V gene's germline CDR1 is SGHTA and CDR2 FQGNSA. This CDR3 has 15 amino acids. As DNA, the CDR3 is TGTGCCAGCAGCCACTCGGGGGGTCGGGGCACTGAAGCTTTCTTT. Translated, it gives CASSHSGGRGTEAFF.

The chain joins TRBV29-1 to TRBJ2-3, with TRBD2 matching over 8 bases. CDR1 and CDR2 from the germline V gene are SQVTM and ANQGSEA. V lost 5 bases, J lost 9 bases, and 7 bases stayed unmatched. This CDR3 has 12 residues. Written as DNA, the CDR3 is TGCAGCGTTCCCTCGGGGGGGGGAACGCAGTATTTT. Translation: CSVPSGGGTQYF.

The CDR3 is CASSYSSGIGYEQYF. DNA for the CDR3: TGTGCCAGCAGTTACTCGAGCGGAATCGGTTACGAGCAGTACTTC. This sequence joins TRBV6-6 and TRBJ2-7, with D tentatively TRBD2 (5 bases). The germline CDR1 and CDR2 sequences are MNHNY and SVGAGI (reference sequence). This CDR3 is built from 15 residues. V was trimmed by 0 bases and J by 4 bases, leaving 13 bases between them.

In this sample, this clonotype turned up a few times. The chain uses TRBV6-5 and TRBJ1-4; D might be TRBD1 (6 bases). V gave up 2 bases and J gave up 1 base, with 14 bases separating them. The germline V gene has CDR1 MNHEY and CDR2 SVGAGI. CDR3 length: 17 amino acids. Here the CDR3 DNA reads TGTGCCAGCAGTTACCGTTCTGGGGGCGTAACTAATGAAAAACTGTTTTTT. Its translation: CASSYRSGGVTNEKLFF.

This clonotype showed up just a few times. CDR3 loop: CASSFPFSSYEQYF. The DNA of the CDR3 is TGTGCCAGCAGTTTCCCATTCAGCTCCTACGAGCAGTACTTC. The chain links TRBV28 to TRBJ2-7; D is uncertain. The CDR3 runs to 14 residues. Per germline, CDR1 MDHEN and CDR2 SYDVKM. V gave up 3 bases and J gave up 0 bases, with 9 bases separating them.

The chain links TRBV14 to TRBJ2-1; no clear D gene. The CDR3 has 16 amino acids. V lost 1 base and J 4 bases, leaving 14 bases between the germline ends. The germline V gene has CDR1 SGHDN and CDR2 FVKESK. The CDR3 spells CASSQGRGSRYNEQFF. CDR3 sequence (DNA): TGTGCCAGCAGCCAAGGTAGAGGTAGCCGATACAATGAGCAGTTCTTC. Drawing the rest from reference TRBV14 and TRBJ2-1, the complete variable domain is EAGVTQFPSHSVIEKGQTVTLRCDPISGHDNLYWYRRVMGKEIKFLLHFVKESKQDESGMPNNRFLAERTGGTYSTLKVQPAELEDSGVYFCASSQGRGSRYNEQFFGPGTRLTVL.

Concerning this clonotype: Since a much larger clone is just one base distant, this may be a read error. V is TRBV7-9 and J is TRBJ1-2; D is unresolved. This CDR3 has 12 residues. Per germline, CDR1 SEHNR and CDR2 FQNEAQ (reference sequence). CDR3 in amino acids: CASSPPEYDYTF. CDR3 DNA sequence: TGTGCCAGCAGCCCACCGGAGTATGACTACACCTTC.

The chain combines TRBV12-5 with TRBJ2-1; tentatively, D is TRBD2 (5 bases). Trimming left V 1 base short and J 6 bases short, with 13 bases between. The germline gives CDR1 LGHNT, CDR2 FRNRAP. The CDR3 is 15 residues long. The CDR3 protein is CASGLEGVTPNEQFF. The CDR3 nucleotides are TGTGCTAGTGGTTTGGAGGGAGTCACCCCCAATGAGCAGTTCTTC.

This clonotype came up a few times. The V call is TRBV6-2 or TRBV6-3, the J call TRBJ1-2; 8 positions match TRBD1. The CDR3 runs 16 residues. Germline-derived CDR1 and CDR2 are MNHEY and SVGEGT. The ends lost 2 bases at V and 3 bases at J; junction bases unmatched: 8. The CDR3: CASSYDEDREDYGYTF. The CDR3, as DNA: TGTGCCAGCAGTTACGATGAGGACAGGGAAGACTATGGCTACACCTTC.

This clonotype turned up a few times. The CDR3 protein is CASSGRDREKNSNQPQHF. The CDR3 DNA reads as TGTGCCAGCAGCGGACGGGACAGGGAGAAAAATAGCAATCAGCCCCAGCATTTT. The chain uses TRBV7-8 and TRBJ1-5; 9 nucleotides agree with TRBD1. CDR3 size: 18 residues. V was pared by 5 bases and J by 0 bases, with 11 bases of the junction left unmatched. CDR1 SGHVS and CDR2 FQNEAQ come from the germline V gene. The entire variable domain, with the rest obtained from reference TRBV7-8 and TRBJ1-5, is as follows: GAGVSQSPRYKVAKRGQDVALRCDPISGHVSLFWYQQALGQGPEFLTYFQNEAQLDKSGLPSDRFFAERPEGSVSTLKIQRTQQEDSAVYLCASSGRDREKNSNQPQHFGDGTRLSIL.

This clonotype was counted at least ten times. V usage is TRBV7-8 and J usage is TRBJ2-2; a possible D gene is TRBD1 (5 bases). The CDR3 extends over 12 amino acids. V was cut by 5 bases and J by 7 bases, with 8 bases left in between. From germline, CDR1 is SGHVS and CDR2 FQNEAQ. This chain's CDR3 is CASSPTGGELFF. The CDR3 coding sequence is TGTGCCAGCAGCCCTACAGGCGGGGAGCTGTTTTTT.

This clonotype has only a few counts. This sequence joins TRBV28 and TRBJ2-1, with 7 bases fitting TRBD2. Per germline, CDR1 MDHEN and CDR2 SYDVKM. With 6 bases clipped from V and 7 bases from J, the junction kept 12 bases outside the gene matches. This CDR3 has 15 amino acids. The CDR3 nucleotides read TGTGCCAGCAGCCCGTTGGGAGGGCCACCAAATGAGCAGTTCTTC. Protein: CASSPLGGPPNEQFF.

The V gene is TRBV11-2, the J gene TRBJ2-1; D not certain. The CDR3 loop spans 15 amino acids. The V gene's germline CDR1 is SGHAT and CDR2 FQNNGV. Trimming removed 5 bases from V and 7 bases from J, with 18 bases in between. The CDR3 DNA sequence: TGTGCCAGCAGCCCAAACCCCCCGGGTAGGAATGAGCAGTTCTTC. Amino acid sequence: CASSPNPPGRNEQFF.

This clonotype turned up a few times. V is TRBV7-2 and J is TRBJ2-1; 7 bases agree with TRBD2. The germline gives CDR1 SGHTA, CDR2 FQGNSA. There are 15 residues in the CDR3. V was pared by 5 bases and J by 5 bases, with 9 bases of the junction left unmatched. The CDR3 loop reads CASSPSGAPHNEQFF. CDR3 DNA sequence: TGTGCCAGCAGCCCAAGCGGGGCGCCTCACAATGAGCAGTTCTTC. Full variable domain (missing parts from reference TRBV7-2 and TRBJ2-1): GAGVSQSPSNKVTEKGKDVELRCDPISGHTALYWYRQSLGQGLEFLIYFQGNSAPDKSGLPSDRFSAERTGGSVSTLTIQRTQQEDSAVYLCASSPSGAPHNEQFFGPGTRLTVL.

The V and J genes are TRBV15 and TRBJ1-1, with D uncertain. V lost 5 bases and J 0 bases, leaving 4 bases between the germline ends. The CDR3 is 12 amino acids. CDR1 and CDR2 from the germline V gene are LNHNV and YYDKDF (reference sequence). CDR3 residues: CATSSLNTEAFF. The CDR3 DNA follows: TGTGCCACCAGCTCACTGAACACTGAAGCTTTCTTT.

This clonotype was seen a few times. The chain links TRBV12-3 or TRBV12-4 to TRBJ2-2; the D gene is possibly TRBD1 (7 bases). This CDR3 contains 18 residues. Trimming removed 1 base at V and 3 bases at J, with 18 bases between. CDR3 sequence (DNA): TGTGCCAGCAGTTTAGGATCATTCGACAGGGACTACACCGGGGAGCTGTTTTTT. The encoded protein is CASSLGSFDRDYTGELFF.

The V and J genes are TRBV7-9 and TRBJ2-7, with 12 bases fitting TRBD1. V gave up 5 bases and J gave up 1 base; unmatched junction bases: 6. Germline CDR1 reads SEHNR; CDR2 reads FQNEAQ (reference sequence). The CDR3 covers 16 residues. CDR3 sequence: CASSTRDRGPSYEQYF. The CDR3 bases are TGTGCCAGCAGCACGCGGGACAGGGGGCCATCCTACGAGCAGTACTTC. The full variable domain, its missing parts supplied by reference TRBV7-9 and TRBJ2-7, is DTGVSQNPRHKITKRGQNVTFRCDPISEHNRLYWYRQTLGQGPEFLTYFQNEAQLEKSRLLSDRFSAERPKGSFSTLEIQRTEQGDSAMYLCASSTRDRGPSYEQYFGPGTRLTVT.

This chain links TRBV20-1 with TRBJ1-2, with 10 bases matching TRBD1. From germline, CDR1 is DFQATT and CDR2 SNEGSKA (reference sequence). Losses at the gene ends were 1 base for V and 8 bases for J; bases not matched to a gene: 7. The CDR3 consists of 14 residues. The CDR3 nucleotides read TGCAGTGCTAGAGTTGGGGACAGGGGACTCGGCTACACCTTC. This codes for CSARVGDRGLGYTF.

The chain recombines TRBV6-2 or TRBV6-3 with TRBJ1-1; no firm D call. This CDR3 is 13 amino acids long. Germline CDR1 is MNHEY and CDR2 is SVGEGT. Trimming removed 6 bases from V and 1 base from J, with 9 bases in between. The chain's CDR3 is CASSEMRNTEAFF. Written as DNA, the CDR3 is TGTGCCAGCAGCGAGATGCGGAACACTGAAGCTTTCTTT.